This record looks at one T cell receptor (beta chain) sequence and its context. Antigen unknown. This specimen belongs to a study of CD8 T cells in Susac syndrome. V gave up 0 bases and J gave up 0 bases, with 12 bases separating them. The CDR3 loop spans 15 amino acids. In germline, CDR1 is DFQATT, CDR2 SNEGSKA (reference sequence). A quantity of roughly 0.5 to 1 ug RNA underwent reverse transcription using random hexamers. Each CDR3 protein is one row after TCRdb ran MiXCR on the immunoSEQ multiplex PCR reads. The table shows hundreds of thousands of distinct CDR3 sequences, with about 94% occurring only once. Study results and limitations: The study acknowledged a relatively small number of individuals in its TCR sequencing and HLA analysis.

The chain carries TRBV20-1 and TRBJ2-7; D remains ambiguous. Sequenced sample: CD4+ T cells from PBMCs. This TCR was recovered from a human donor with Susac syndrome. The CDR3 region is CSAREATRSSYEQYF. Here the CDR3 DNA reads TGCAGTGCTAGAGAGGCAACCCGGAGCTCCTACGAGCAGTACTTC.